These T cell receptor beta chains were read from a single sample in a study of T cell changes during pregnancy in multiple sclerosis. Repertoires were generated with immunoSEQ multiplex PCR, while TCRdb's copy carries only in-frame clones and drops some. The sample lists tens of thousands of clones; around 94% were seen once. This specimen consisted of peripheral blood, obtained in the second trimester of pregnancy. The receptor source for this set is a female donor in good health, enrolled as a control in a pregnancy study. Both conserved end residues are part of each CDR3. Fields, in order: D gene, V gene, clone size, J gene, CDR3 protein, CDR3 DNA. The D gene is left open where the match is weak. Size is omitted from some rows. Given values are once, few, many or a class for expanded clones.

TRBD1	TRBV28	-	TRBJ1-2	CASRTGRGYTF	TGTGCCAGCAGGACAGGGCGCGGCTACACCTTC
TRBD1	TRBV7-6	-	TRBJ2-6	CATENPFDRELSGANVLTF	TGTGCCACGGAAAATCCCTTCGACAGGGAGCTCTCTGGGGCCAACGTCCTGACTTTC
-	TRBV2	-	TRBJ1-1	CASRPNLQRGLNTEAFF	TGTGCCAGCAGGCCGAACTTACAGCGGGGTTTGAACACTGAAGCTTTCTTT
-	TRBV5-4	-	TRBJ2-7	CASSSPGQNSYEQYF	TGTGCCAGCAGCTCACCCGGACAGAACTCCTACGAGCAGTACTTC
TRBD1	TRBV28	-	TRBJ1-1	CASSPPGQGFGTEAFF	TGTGCCAGCAGTCCCCCGGGACAGGGGTTCGGCACTGAAGCTTTCTTT
TRBD2	TRBV5-4	-	TRBJ2-7	CASSSQRDRSYEQYF	TGTGCCAGCAGCTCCCAGCGGGATCGGTCGTACGAGCAGTACTTC
TRBD2	TRBV27	-	TRBJ2-1	CASSLSGWGGNEQFF	TGTGCCAGCAGTCTTAGCGGTTGGGGGGGCAATGAGCAGTTCTTC
TRBD1	TRBV28	-	TRBJ2-7	CASRQGIYEQYF	TGTGCCAGCCGACAGGGTATATACGAGCAGTACTTC
-	TRBV9	-	TRBJ2-5	CASSVSPSFETQYF	TGTGCCAGCAGCGTAAGCCCATCTTTTGAGACCCAGTACTTC
-	TRBV28	-	TRBJ2-1	CASSFSRNEQFF	TGTGCCAGCAGTTTCTCCAGGAATGAGCAGTTCTTC
TRBD2	TRBV5-4	-	TRBJ2-7	CASSRTGLAAYEQYF	TGTGCCAGCAGCCGGACGGGACTAGCGGCCTACGAGCAGTACTTC
-	TRBV6-1	-	TRBJ2-1	CASTGRGDYNEQFF	TGTGCCAGCACTGGGCGCGGGGACTACAATGAGCAGTTCTTC
-	TRBV2	-	TRBJ2-2	CASSEGEEGRLGELFF	TGTGCCAGCAGTGAAGGGGAAGAGGGCCGGTTGGGGGAGCTGTTTTTT
-	TRBV5-8	-	TRBJ1-5	CASSFNRGQPQHF	TGTGCCAGCAGCTTTAATAGGGGCCAGCCCCAGCATTTT
-	TRBV2	-	TRBJ2-1	CASKDFYNEQFF	TGTGCCAGCAAGGACTTTTACAATGAGCAGTTCTTC
TRBD1	TRBV27	-	TRBJ2-7	CASSPQDRGFAEQYF	TGTGCCAGCAGTCCCCAGGACAGGGGGTTTGCCGAGCAGTACTTC
TRBD1	TRBV27	-	TRBJ1-5	CASSGTASGPQHF	TGTGCCAGCAGCGGGACAGCGAGTGGTCCCCAGCATTTT
TRBD2	TRBV29-1	-	TRBJ2-3	CSVVLAGGPIDTQYF	TGCAGCGTTGTCCTAGCGGGAGGGCCCATAGATACGCAGTATTTT
-	TRBV19	-	TRBJ2-6	CASSISSGANVLTF	TGTGCCAGTAGTATATCATCTGGGGCCAACGTCCTGACTTTC
TRBD1	TRBV5-4	once	TRBJ2-7	CASSRDRGYEQYF	TGTGCCAGCAGCCGGGACAGGGGCTACGAGCAGTACTTC
TRBD1	TRBV2	-	TRBJ1-6	CASGGQGANPLHF	TGTGCCAGCGGGGGACAGGGGGCGAATCCCCTCCACTTT
-	TRBV6-1	-	TRBJ1-3	CASSAHRTSGNTIYF	TGTGCCAGCAGTGCCCACCGCACTTCTGGAAACACCATATATTTT
TRBD2	TRBV6-5	-	TRBJ2-5	CASSYDAGVRTQYF	TGTGCCAGCAGTTACGACGCGGGGGTCCGGACCCAGTACTTC
TRBD1	TRBV5-5	-	TRBJ1-5	CASSRGTGVQPQHF	TGTGCCAGCAGTAGAGGGACAGGGGTTCAGCCCCAGCATTTT
-	TRBV6-5	-	TRBJ1-5	CASSYAGQGQPQHF	TGTGCCAGCAGTTATGCGGGGCAGGGACAGCCCCAGCATTTT
-	TRBV9	-	TRBJ1-1	CASSEFTTGNTEAFF	TGTGCCAGCAGCGAATTCACGACAGGGAACACTGAAGCTTTCTTT
-	TRBV6-1	-	TRBJ1-1	CASSLNRVRTEAFF	TGTGCCAGCAGTCTTAACAGGGTGAGAACTGAAGCTTTCTTT
TRBD2	TRBV4-1	-	TRBJ2-7	CASSQGAGDYLGEQYF	TGCGCCAGCAGCCAAGGGGCCGGGGACTACCTGGGGGAGCAGTACTTC
TRBD2	TRBV5-5	-	TRBJ2-7	CASSLGASGSQEQYF	TGTGCCAGCAGCTTGGGGGCTAGCGGGAGTCAAGAGCAGTACTTC
-	TRBV11-2	-	TRBJ1-1	CASSPARVTEAFF	TGTGCCAGCAGCCCCGCTCGGGTCACTGAAGCTTTCTTT
TRBD1	TRBV19	-	TRBJ1-4	CASRFQGALGEKLFF	TGTGCCAGTCGCTTCCAGGGGGCCTTGGGAGAAAAACTGTTTTTT
-	TRBV5-1	-	TRBJ1-2	CASSLEARAYGYTF	TGCGCCAGCAGCTTGGAGGCCAGGGCCTATGGCTACACCTTC
TRBD2	TRBV2	-	TRBJ2-5	CASSFRLAGGETQYF	TGTGCCAGCAGTTTCCGACTAGCGGGAGGCGAGACCCAGTACTTC
-	TRBV5-4	-	TRBJ1-2	CASSRQSTNYGYTF	TGTGCCAGCAGCCGACAGTCGACTAACTATGGCTACACCTTC
TRBD2	TRBV2	-	TRBJ2-2	CATQSASGRALIGGELFF	TGTGCCACCCAATCGGCTAGCGGGAGGGCCTTGATCGGCGGGGAGCTGTTTTTT